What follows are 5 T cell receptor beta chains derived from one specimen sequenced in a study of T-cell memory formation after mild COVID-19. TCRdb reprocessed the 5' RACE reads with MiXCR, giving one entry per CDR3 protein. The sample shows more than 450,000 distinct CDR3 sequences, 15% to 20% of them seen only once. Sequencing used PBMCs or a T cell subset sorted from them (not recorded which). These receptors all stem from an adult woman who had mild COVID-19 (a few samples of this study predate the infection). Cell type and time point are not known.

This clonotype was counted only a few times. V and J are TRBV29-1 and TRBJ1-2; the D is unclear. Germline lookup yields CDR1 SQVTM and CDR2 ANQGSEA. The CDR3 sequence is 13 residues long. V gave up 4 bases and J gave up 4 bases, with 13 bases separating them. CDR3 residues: CSVGAAPGYGYTF. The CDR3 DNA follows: TGCAGCGTTGGAGCGGCGCCGGGCTATGGCTACACCTTC. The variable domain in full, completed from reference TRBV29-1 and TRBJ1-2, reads SAVISQKPSRDICQRGTSLTIQCQVDSQVTMMFWYRQQPGQSLTLIATANQGSEATYESGFVIDKFPISRPNLTFSTLTVSNMSPEDSSIYLCSVGAAPGYGYTFGSGTRLTVV.

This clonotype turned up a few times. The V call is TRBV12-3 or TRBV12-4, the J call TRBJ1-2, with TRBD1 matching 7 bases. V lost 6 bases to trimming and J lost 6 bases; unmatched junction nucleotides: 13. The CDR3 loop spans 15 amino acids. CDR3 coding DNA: TGTGCCAGCAGCCCAGCTAGGGGGCGAGGGAATGGCTACACCTTC. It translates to CASSPARGRGNGYTF.

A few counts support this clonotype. Here the CDR3 reads CATSRKPGQGRNGELFF. CDR3 bases: TGTGCCACCAGCAGAAAACCGGGACAGGGACGGAACGGGGAGCTGTTTTTT. V usage is TRBV15 and J usage is TRBJ2-2, with TRBD1 matching over 9 bases. V gave up 2 bases and J gave up 7 bases; unmatched junction bases: 11. The CDR3 extends over 17 amino acids. The germline V gene has CDR1 LNHNV and CDR2 YYDKDF (reference sequence).

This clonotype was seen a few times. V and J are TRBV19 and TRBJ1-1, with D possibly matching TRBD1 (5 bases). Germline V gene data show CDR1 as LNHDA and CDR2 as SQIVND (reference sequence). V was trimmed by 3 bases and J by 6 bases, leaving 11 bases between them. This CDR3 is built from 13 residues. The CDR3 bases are TGTGCCAGTAGTATGGGGGTTTCCGCTGAAGCTTTCTTT. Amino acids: CASSMGVSAEAFF. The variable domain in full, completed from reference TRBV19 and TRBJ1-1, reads DGGITQSPKYLFRKEGQNVTLSCEQNLNHDAMYWYRQDPGQGLRLIYYSQIVNDFQKGDIAEGYSVSREKKESFPLTVTSAQKNPTAFYLCASSMGVSAEAFFGQGTRLTVV.

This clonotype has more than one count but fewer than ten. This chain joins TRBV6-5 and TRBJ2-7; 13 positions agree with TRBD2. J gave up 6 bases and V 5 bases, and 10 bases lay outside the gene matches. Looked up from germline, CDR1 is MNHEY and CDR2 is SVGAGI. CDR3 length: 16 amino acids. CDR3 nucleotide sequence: TGTGCCAGCAGTAACGGACTAGCGGGAGTGTTTGGCGAGCAGTACTTC. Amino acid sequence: CASSNGLAGVFGEQYF.